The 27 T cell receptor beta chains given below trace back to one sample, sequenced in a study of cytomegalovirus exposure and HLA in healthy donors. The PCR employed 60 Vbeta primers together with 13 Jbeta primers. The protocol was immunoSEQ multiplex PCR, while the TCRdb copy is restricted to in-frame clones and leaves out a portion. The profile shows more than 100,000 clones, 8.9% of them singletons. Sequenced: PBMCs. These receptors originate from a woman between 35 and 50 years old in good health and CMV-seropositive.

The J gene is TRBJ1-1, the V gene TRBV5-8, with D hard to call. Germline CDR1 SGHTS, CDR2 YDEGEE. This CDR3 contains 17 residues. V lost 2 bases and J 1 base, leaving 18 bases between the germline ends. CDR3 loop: CASSLPTGWLPNTEAFF. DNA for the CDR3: TGTGCCAGCAGCTTACCGACGGGATGGCTGCCGAACACTGAAGCTTTCTTT.

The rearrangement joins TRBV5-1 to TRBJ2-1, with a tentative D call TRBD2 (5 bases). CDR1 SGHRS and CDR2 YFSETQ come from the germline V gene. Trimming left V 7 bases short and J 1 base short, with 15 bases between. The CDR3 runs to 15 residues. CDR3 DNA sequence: TGCGCCAGCGGTAGGACCGGGGAATCCTACAATGAGCAGTTCTTC. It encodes CASGRTGESYNEQFF. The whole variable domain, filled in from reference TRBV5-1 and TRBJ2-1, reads KAGVTQTPRYLIKTRGQQVTLSCSPISGHRSVSWYQQTPGQGLQFLFEYFSETQRNKGNFPGRFSGRQFSNSRSEMNVSTLELGDSALYLCASGRTGESYNEQFFGPGTRLTVL.

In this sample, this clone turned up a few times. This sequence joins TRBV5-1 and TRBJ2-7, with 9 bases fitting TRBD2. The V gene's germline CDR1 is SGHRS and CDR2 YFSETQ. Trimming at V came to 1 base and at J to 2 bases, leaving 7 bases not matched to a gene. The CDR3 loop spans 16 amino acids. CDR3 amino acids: CASSLLAGASPYEQYF. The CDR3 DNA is TGCGCCAGCAGCTTGTTAGCGGGGGCCTCACCCTACGAGCAGTACTTC. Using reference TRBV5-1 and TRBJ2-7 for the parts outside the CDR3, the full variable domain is KAGVTQTPRYLIKTRGQQVTLSCSPISGHRSVSWYQQTPGQGLQFLFEYFSETQRNKGNFPGRFSGRQFSNSRSEMNVSTLELGDSALYLCASSLLAGASPYEQYFGPGTRLTVT.

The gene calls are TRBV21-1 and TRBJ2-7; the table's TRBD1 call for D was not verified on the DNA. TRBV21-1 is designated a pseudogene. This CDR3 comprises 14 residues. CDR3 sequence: CASSKHRDLYEQYF. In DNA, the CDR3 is TGTGCCAGCAGCAAGCACAGGGATCTCTACGAGCAGTACTTC.

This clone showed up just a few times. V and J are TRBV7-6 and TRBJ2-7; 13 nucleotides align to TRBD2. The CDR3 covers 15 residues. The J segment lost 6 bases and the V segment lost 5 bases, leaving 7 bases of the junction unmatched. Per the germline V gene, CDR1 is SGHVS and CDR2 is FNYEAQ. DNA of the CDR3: TGTGCCAGCAGCACCTGGACTAGCGGGGGTGGCGAGCAGTACTTC. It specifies CASSTWTSGGGEQYF.

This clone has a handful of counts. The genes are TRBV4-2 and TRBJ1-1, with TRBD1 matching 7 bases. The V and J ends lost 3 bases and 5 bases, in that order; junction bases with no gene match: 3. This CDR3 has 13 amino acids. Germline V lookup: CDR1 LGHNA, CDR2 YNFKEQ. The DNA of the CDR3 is TGTGCCAGCAGCCAGACAGGGAGGACTGAAGCTTTCTTT. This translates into CASSQTGRTEAFF.

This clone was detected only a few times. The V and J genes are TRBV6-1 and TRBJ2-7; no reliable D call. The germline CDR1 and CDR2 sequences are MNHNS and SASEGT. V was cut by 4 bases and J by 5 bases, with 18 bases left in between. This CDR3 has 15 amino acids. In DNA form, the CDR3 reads TGTGCCAGCAGTGTCACGGGTTTAACGAGGAACGAGCAGTACTTC. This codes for CASSVTGLTRNEQYF.

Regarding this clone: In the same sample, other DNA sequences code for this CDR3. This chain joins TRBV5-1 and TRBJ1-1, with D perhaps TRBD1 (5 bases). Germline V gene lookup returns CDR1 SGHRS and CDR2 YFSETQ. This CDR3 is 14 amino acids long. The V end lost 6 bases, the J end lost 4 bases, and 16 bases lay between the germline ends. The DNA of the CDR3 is TGCGCCAGCAAACCGGGGGGAGCTTCCACTGAAGCTTTCTTT. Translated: CASKPGGASTEAFF.

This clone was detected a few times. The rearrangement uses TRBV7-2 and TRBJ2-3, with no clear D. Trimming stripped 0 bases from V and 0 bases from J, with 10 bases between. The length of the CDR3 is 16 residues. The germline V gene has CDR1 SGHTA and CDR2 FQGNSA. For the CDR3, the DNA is TGTGCCAGCAGCTTAGCCCTCCGGGTAAGCACAGATACGCAGTATTTT. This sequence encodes CASSLALRVSTDTQYF.

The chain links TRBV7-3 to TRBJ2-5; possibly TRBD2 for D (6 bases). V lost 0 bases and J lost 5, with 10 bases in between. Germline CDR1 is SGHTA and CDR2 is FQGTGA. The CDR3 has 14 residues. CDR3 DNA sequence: TGTGCCAGCAGCTTAACGGGACTTCGGGAGACCCAGTACTTC. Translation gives CASSLTGLRETQYF.

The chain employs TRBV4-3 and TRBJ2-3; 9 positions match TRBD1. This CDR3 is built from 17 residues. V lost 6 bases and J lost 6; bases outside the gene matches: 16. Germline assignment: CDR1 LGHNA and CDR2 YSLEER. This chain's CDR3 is CASSLLWGQGPRDTQYF. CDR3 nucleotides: TGCGCCAGCAGTCTTCTTTGGGGACAGGGTCCGAGGGATACGCAGTATTTT.

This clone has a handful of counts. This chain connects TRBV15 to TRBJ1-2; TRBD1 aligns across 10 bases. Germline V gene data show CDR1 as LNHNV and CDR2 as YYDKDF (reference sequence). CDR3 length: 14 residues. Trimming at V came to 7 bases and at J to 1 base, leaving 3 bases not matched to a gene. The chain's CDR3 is CATNRDRGNYGYTF. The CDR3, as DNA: TGTGCCACCAACCGGGACAGGGGTAACTATGGCTACACCTTC.

CDR3 region: CASSSSSGPSGYTF. DNA of the CDR3: TGTGCCAGCAGCTCATCCTCTGGGCCGAGTGGCTACACCTTC. The chain uses TRBV7-2 and TRBJ1-2; D ambiguous. Germline CDR1 and CDR2: SGHTA and FQGNSA. V lost 4 bases, J lost 7 bases, and 16 bases lay in between. CDR3 length: 14 amino acids.

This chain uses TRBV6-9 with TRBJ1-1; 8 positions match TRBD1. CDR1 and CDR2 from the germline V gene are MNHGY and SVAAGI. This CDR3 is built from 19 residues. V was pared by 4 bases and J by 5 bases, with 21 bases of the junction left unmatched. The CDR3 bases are TGTGCCAGCAGTTCGCCCTCGAGGACAGGGAGGAATCTGGGGACTGAAGCTTTCTTT. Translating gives CASSSPSRTGRNLGTEAFF.

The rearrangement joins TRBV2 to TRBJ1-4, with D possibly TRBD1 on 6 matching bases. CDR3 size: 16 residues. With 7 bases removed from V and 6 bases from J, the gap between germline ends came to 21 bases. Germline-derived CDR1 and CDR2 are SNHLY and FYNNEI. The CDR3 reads CASKFAGTPDHEKLFF. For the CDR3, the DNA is TGTGCCAGCAAATTTGCCGGGACACCGGACCATGAAAAACTGTTTTTT.

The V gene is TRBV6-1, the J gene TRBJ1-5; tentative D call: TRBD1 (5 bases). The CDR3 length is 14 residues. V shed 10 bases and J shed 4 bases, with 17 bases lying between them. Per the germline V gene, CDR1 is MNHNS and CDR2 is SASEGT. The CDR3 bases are TGTGCCACAGACCGGGACGGGACTAATCAGCCCCAGCATTTT. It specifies CATDRDGTNQPQHF.

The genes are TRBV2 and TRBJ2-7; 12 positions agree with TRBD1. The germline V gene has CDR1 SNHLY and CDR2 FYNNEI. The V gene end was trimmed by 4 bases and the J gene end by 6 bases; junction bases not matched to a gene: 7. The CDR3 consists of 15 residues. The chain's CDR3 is CASSGGTGGWGEQYF. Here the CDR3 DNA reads TGTGCCAGCAGTGGGGGGACAGGGGGCTGGGGCGAGCAGTACTTC.

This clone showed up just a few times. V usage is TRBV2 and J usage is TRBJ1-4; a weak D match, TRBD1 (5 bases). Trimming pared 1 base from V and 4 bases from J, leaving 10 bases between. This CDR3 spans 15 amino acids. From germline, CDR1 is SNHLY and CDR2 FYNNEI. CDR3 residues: CASSEVTDRNEKLFF. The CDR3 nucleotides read TGTGCCAGCAGTGAAGTGACAGATCGTAATGAAAAACTGTTTTTT.

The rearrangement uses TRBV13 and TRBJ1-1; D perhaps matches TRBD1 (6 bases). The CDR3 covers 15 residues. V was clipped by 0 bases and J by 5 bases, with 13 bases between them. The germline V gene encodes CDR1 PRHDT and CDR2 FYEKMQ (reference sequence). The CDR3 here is CASSLGSQGWTEAFF. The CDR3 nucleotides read TGTGCCAGCAGCTTAGGCAGTCAGGGGTGGACTGAAGCTTTCTTT.

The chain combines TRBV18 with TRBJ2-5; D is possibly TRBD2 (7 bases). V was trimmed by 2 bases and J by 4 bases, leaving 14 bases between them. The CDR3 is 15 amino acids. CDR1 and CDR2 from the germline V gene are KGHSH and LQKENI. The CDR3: CASSPSGGAGETQYF. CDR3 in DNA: TGTGCCAGCTCACCAAGTGGGGGGGCAGGAGAGACCCAGTACTTC.

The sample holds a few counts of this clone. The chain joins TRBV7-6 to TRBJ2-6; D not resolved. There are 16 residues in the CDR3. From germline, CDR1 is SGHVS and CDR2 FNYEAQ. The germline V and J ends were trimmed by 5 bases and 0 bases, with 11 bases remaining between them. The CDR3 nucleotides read TGTGCCAGCAGCCTACCGAGAGTCTCTGGGGCCAACGTCCTGACTTTC. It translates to CASSLPRVSGANVLTF.

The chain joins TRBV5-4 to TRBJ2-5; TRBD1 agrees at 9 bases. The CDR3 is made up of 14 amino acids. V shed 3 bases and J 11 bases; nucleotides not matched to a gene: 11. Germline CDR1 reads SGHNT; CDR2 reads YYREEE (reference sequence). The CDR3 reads CASSWPGQGGEQYF. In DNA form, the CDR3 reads TGTGCCAGCAGCTGGCCGGGACAGGGAGGAGAGCAGTACTTC.

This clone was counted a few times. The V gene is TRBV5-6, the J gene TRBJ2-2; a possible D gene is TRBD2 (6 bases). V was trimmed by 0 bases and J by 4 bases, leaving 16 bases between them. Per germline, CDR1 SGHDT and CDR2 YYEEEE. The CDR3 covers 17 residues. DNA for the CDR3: TGTGCCAGCAGCTTGGCTGGAACGGGGGAGTTCACCGGGGAGCTGTTTTTT. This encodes CASSLAGTGEFTGELFF.

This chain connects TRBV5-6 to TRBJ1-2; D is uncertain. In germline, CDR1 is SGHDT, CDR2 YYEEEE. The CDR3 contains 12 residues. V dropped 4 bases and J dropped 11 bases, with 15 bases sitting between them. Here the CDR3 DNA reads TGTGCCAGCAGCGCTGACAAAGGAGGTTACACCTTC. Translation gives CASSADKGGYTF.

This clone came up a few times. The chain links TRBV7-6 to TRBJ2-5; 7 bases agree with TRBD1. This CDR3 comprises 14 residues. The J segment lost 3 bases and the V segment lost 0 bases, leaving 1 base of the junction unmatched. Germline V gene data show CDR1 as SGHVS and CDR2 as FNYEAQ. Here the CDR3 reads CASSLAGGEETQYF. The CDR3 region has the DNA TGTGCCAGCAGCTTAGCAGGGGGCGAAGAGACCCAGTACTTC.

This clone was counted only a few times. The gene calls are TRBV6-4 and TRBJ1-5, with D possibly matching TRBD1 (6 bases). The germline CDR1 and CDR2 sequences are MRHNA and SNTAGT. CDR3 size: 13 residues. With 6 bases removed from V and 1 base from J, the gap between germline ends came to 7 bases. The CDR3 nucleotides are TGTGCCAGCAGCACAGGGAGCAATCAGCCCCAGCATTTT. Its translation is CASSTGSNQPQHF.

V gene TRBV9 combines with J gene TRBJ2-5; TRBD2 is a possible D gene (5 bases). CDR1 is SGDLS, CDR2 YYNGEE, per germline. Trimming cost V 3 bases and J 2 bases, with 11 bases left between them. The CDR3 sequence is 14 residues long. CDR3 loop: CASSAGGRQETQYF. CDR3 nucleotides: TGTGCCAGCAGCGCAGGAGGCAGGCAAGAGACCCAGTACTTC.